These T cell receptor beta chains were read from a single sample in a study of blood T cell repertoires in COVID-19. TCRdb's table, derived via immunoSEQ multiplex PCR, lists solely in-frame clones and lacks some. The sample records 400,000 to 500,000 clones, around 89% being singletons. Sequencing was done on a sample of PBMCs or T cells enriched from blood (not recorded which). These receptors all stem from a woman aged 40 to 50 who had recovered from COVID-19. Each CDR3 is given with its conserved first and last residue. A D gene is named only where the DNA matches it firmly. Clone size is not always given. Where it is, it says once, few, many or a class for expanded clones.

clone_size,d_call,v_call,j_call,cdr3_nt,cdr3_aa
-,-,TRBV29-1,TRBJ2-5,TGCAGCGTTAACTTCCGGTTGGGAGAAGAGACCCAGTACTTC,CSVNFRLGEETQYF
few,TRBD1,TRBV6-2/TRBV6-3,TRBJ1-5,TGTGCCAGCAGTTCCCTCGGACAGGGGAATCAGCCCCAGCATTTT,CASSSLGQGNQPQHF
-,TRBD1,TRBV11-3,TRBJ2-7,TGTGCCAGCAGCTTAAGGAGGGACAGGGACTTCTACGAGCAGTACTTC,CASSLRRDRDFYEQYF
-,-,TRBV5-1,TRBJ2-1,TGCGCCAGCAGCTTGTCTAACCGCGATCCAGGGGCCTACACCTACAATGAGCAGTTCTTC,CASSLSNRDPGAYTYNEQFF
-,-,TRBV7-9,TRBJ2-2,TGTGCCAGCAGACATAATTGGGGGGAGCTGTTTTTT,CASRHNWGELFF
-,TRBD2,TRBV4-3,TRBJ2-4,TGCGCCAGCAGCCAAGATAGCGGGAGGGCCGTGGCCAAAAACATTCAGTACTTC,CASSQDSGRAVAKNIQYF
-,TRBD2,TRBV10-1,TRBJ2-7,TGCGCCAGCCAAAAGGAAGCGGGAAGCACCTACGAGCAGTACTTC,CASQKEAGSTYEQYF
-,TRBD2,TRBV4-3,TRBJ2-7,TGCGCCAGCAGCCAAGAACTGGGACTAGCGGGAGTACAAGAGCAGTACTTC,CASSQELGLAGVQEQYF
-,-,TRBV19,TRBJ1-5,TGTGCCAGTAAGGCCGTAATCGGGCAGGGCCATCAGCCCCAGCATTTT,CASKAVIGQGHQPQHF
-,TRBD1,TRBV4-1,TRBJ1-2,TGCGCCAGCAGCCGGACAGGGGATTCTCCCCTGGGGGGCTACACCTTC,CASSRTGDSPLGGYTF
few,-,TRBV11-2,TRBJ1-1,TGTGCCAGCAGCCTACAGCCAGGGAACACTGAAGCTTTCTTT,CASSLQPGNTEAFF
once,TRBD2,TRBV19,TRBJ2-5,TGTGCCAGTAGTAGGCTAGGGGCGGGAGACCGAGAGACCCAGTACTTC,CASSRLGAGDRETQYF
-,-,TRBV27,TRBJ1-6,TGTGCCAGCAGGCCCGACAGCTTTAATTCACCCCTCCACTTT,CASRPDSFNSPLHF
-,TRBD2,TRBV19,TRBJ2-1,TGTGCCAGTAGTGGGACTAGCGGGAGGTACAATGAGCAGTTCTTC,CASSGTSGRYNEQFF
few,TRBD2,TRBV27,TRBJ2-1,TGTGCCAGCAGGGTACTAGCGAGAAATGAGCAGTTCTTC,CASRVLARNEQFF
-,-,TRBV2,TRBJ2-1,TGTGCCACCACAGCCGGGACACAATACAATGAGCAGTTCTTC,CATTAGTQYNEQFF
-,-,TRBV10-2,TRBJ1-1,TGCGCCAGCAGTGATGAGGCATCCATGAACACTGAAGCTTTCTTT,CASSDEASMNTEAFF
few,TRBD2,TRBV9,TRBJ2-1,TGTGCCAGCAGCCCTAGCGGGGATTACAATGAGCAGTTCTTC,CASSPSGDYNEQFF
-,-,TRBV5-1,TRBJ2-1,TGCGCCAGCGAACCGGGAAGCTCCTACAATGAGCAGTTCTTC,CASEPGSSYNEQFF
-,TRBD1,TRBV5-1,TRBJ1-1,TGCGCCAGCAGTTTATCCGGGACAGCTGAAGCTTTCTTT,CASSLSGTAEAFF
-,TRBD1,TRBV4-1,TRBJ2-2,TGCGCCAGCAGCTCTCCAGGGACAGTGAACACCGGGGAGCTGTTTTTT,CASSSPGTVNTGELFF
-,TRBD2,TRBV9,TRBJ2-3,TGTGCCAGCAGCATTAGCGGGGGGTTCACAGATACGCAGTATTTT,CASSISGGFTDTQYF
-,TRBD2,TRBV7-2,TRBJ2-3,TGTGCCAGCAGCTTAGTAGCGGGAATCGCAGATACGCAGTATTTT,CASSLVAGIADTQYF
-,-,TRBV27,TRBJ1-5,TGTGCCAGCAGTTTGGGAGGGATTAGCAATCAGCCCCAGCATTTT,CASSLGGISNQPQHF
once,TRBD2,TRBV12-3/TRBV12-4,TRBJ2-7,TGTGCCAGCAGCCTAGCGGGAGGAAACGAGCAGTACTTC,CASSLAGGNEQYF
once,-,TRBV5-1,TRBJ2-7,TGCGCCAGCAGCTTTGGTAACAGGGCTCACGAGCAGTACTTC,CASSFGNRAHEQYF
-,-,TRBV5-1,TRBJ1-2,TGCGCCAGCAGCTTTCTCTTAAGAGGAGAAACACGTGGCTACACCTTC,CASSFLLRGETRGYTF
-,-,TRBV5-1,TRBJ2-3,TGCGCCAGCAGCTTGGGTTCGTTGGGCTATTGGTCAGATACGCAGTATTTT,CASSLGSLGYWSDTQYF
-,-,TRBV5-1,TRBJ1-3,TGCGCCAGCAGCTTGGCCCCGTCCTCTGGAAACACCATATATTTT,CASSLAPSSGNTIYF
few,-,TRBV4-3,TRBJ2-7,TGCGCCAGCAGCCAATCAGGTTTCTCCTACGAGCAGTACTTC,CASSQSGFSYEQYF
-,TRBD1,TRBV6-2/TRBV6-3,TRBJ1-6,TGTGCCAGCAGTTACCGACGACAGGGCGCGCATTCACCCCTCCACTTT,CASSYRRQGAHSPLHF
-,-,TRBV7-2,TRBJ2-7,TGTGCCAGCAGCTTAAGAGGGGGGGAGGGAGGACGCTACGAGCAGTACTTC,CASSLRGGEGGRYEQYF
-,TRBD1,TRBV19,TRBJ1-4,TGTGCCAGTAGTAACCTAACAGGGGTCCCTAATGAAAAACTGTTTTTT,CASSNLTGVPNEKLFF
-,-,TRBV6-5,TRBJ2-7,TGTGCCAGCCGGCTCTACAGTACCTACGAGCAGTACTTC,CASRLYSTYEQYF
-,-,TRBV6-5,TRBJ1-1,TGTGCCAGCAGCCCGAGGGAACCCACTGAAGCTTTCTTT,CASSPREPTEAFF
-,-,TRBV18,TRBJ1-4,TGTGCCAGCTCCCAAACCGGGACACAGGGTGTTGGACTGTTTTTT,CASSQTGTQGVGLFF
-,-,TRBV5-8,TRBJ2-1,TGTGCCAGCAGCCTACCCGAAGCGGGCTACAATGAGCAGTTCTTC,CASSLPEAGYNEQFF
-,-,TRBV30,TRBJ2-6,TGTGCCTGGAGTGTAATCCGCTCTGGGGCCAACGTCCTGACTTTC,CAWSVIRSGANVLTF
-,TRBD1,TRBV25-1,TRBJ2-6,TGTGCCAGCAGTGACAGACAGGGGGTGAACTCTGGGGCCAACGTCCTGACTTTC,CASSDRQGVNSGANVLTF
-,-,TRBV24-1,TRBJ1-3,TGTGCCACCAGTGACGCAGTATCTGGAAACACCATATATTTT,CATSDAVSGNTIYF
-,TRBD2,TRBV27,TRBJ2-2,TGTGCCAGCAGACTAGCGGGACATACCGGGGAGCTGTTTTTT,CASRLAGHTGELFF
-,-,TRBV6-2/TRBV6-3,TRBJ1-5,TGTGCCAGCAGTTACTCTGGGGGCCGGCAGCCCCAGCATTTT,CASSYSGGRQPQHF
-,-,TRBV3-1/TRBV3-2,TRBJ1-1,TGTGCCAGCAGCCAAGTAAGTACCGGTGAAGCTTTCTTT,CASSQVSTGEAFF
once,-,TRBV18,TRBJ2-2,TGTGCCAGCTCACCACCTAGCGCGAACACCGGGGAGCTGTTTTTT,CASSPPSANTGELFF
-,TRBD2,TRBV30,TRBJ2-1,TGTGCCTGGACCGGACTAGCGGCCGCCTACAATGAGCAGTTCTTC,CAWTGLAAAYNEQFF
-,TRBD1,TRBV5-1,TRBJ2-1,TGCGCCAGCAGCTTGGAAGGACAGGCCATTGGGAATGAGCAGTTCTTC,CASSLEGQAIGNEQFF
once,-,TRBV7-2,TRBJ1-4,TGTGCCAGCAGCCCCGATTGGGGCAATGAAAAACTGTTTTTT,CASSPDWGNEKLFF
-,-,TRBV30,TRBJ1-2,TGTGCCTGGTCCCAGGGGAAACCCTATGGCTACACCTTC,CAWSQGKPYGYTF
-,-,TRBV2,TRBJ2-2,TGTGCCAGCAGTGAACGACAGATTACCGGGGAGCTGTTTTTT,CASSERQITGELFF
-,-,TRBV19,TRBJ2-3,TGTGCCAGTAGGCCGAGGTCCCTCACAGATACGCAGTATTTT,CASRPRSLTDTQYF
-,-,TRBV3-1/TRBV3-2,TRBJ2-1,TGTGCCAGCAGCCCATTCACAGACGATGAGCAGTTCTTC,CASSPFTDDEQFF